The clone carrying this T cell receptor beta chain appeared many times. Its specificity is not known. The data originate from a study of neurological immune-mediated disorders. Broader study findings: The study found the most TCR clonal expansion in HTLV-1-associated myelopathy and the least in multiple sclerosis, below healthy controls.

CDR1 and CDR2 (germline): SGHDN, FVKESK. The CDR3 sequence is 15 residues long. Trimming took 0 bases from V and 0 from J, leaving 9 bases between them. The cDNA was generated by 5'RACE with 10-nucleotide random UMIs. One entry per CDR3 protein, called by TCRdb with MiXCR from the 5' RACE reads. The sample lists 40,000 or so distinct CDR3 sequences; roughly 12% were seen once. Time point of the sample: longitudinal time-point 3. Among the participants, healthy controls were blood bank volunteers in Maryland, USA. The unsorted libraries were prepared from 2 million PBMCs (stored at -80 C). Material for sequencing was PBMCs. This sequence originates from a man aged 30 to 45 in good health. This chain connects TRBV14 to TRBJ2-7; D is ambiguous. CDR3 sequence: CASSQDLGSSYEQYF. In DNA form, the CDR3 reads TGTGCCAGCAGCCAAGATCTGGGCTCCTCCTACGAGCAGTACTTC.